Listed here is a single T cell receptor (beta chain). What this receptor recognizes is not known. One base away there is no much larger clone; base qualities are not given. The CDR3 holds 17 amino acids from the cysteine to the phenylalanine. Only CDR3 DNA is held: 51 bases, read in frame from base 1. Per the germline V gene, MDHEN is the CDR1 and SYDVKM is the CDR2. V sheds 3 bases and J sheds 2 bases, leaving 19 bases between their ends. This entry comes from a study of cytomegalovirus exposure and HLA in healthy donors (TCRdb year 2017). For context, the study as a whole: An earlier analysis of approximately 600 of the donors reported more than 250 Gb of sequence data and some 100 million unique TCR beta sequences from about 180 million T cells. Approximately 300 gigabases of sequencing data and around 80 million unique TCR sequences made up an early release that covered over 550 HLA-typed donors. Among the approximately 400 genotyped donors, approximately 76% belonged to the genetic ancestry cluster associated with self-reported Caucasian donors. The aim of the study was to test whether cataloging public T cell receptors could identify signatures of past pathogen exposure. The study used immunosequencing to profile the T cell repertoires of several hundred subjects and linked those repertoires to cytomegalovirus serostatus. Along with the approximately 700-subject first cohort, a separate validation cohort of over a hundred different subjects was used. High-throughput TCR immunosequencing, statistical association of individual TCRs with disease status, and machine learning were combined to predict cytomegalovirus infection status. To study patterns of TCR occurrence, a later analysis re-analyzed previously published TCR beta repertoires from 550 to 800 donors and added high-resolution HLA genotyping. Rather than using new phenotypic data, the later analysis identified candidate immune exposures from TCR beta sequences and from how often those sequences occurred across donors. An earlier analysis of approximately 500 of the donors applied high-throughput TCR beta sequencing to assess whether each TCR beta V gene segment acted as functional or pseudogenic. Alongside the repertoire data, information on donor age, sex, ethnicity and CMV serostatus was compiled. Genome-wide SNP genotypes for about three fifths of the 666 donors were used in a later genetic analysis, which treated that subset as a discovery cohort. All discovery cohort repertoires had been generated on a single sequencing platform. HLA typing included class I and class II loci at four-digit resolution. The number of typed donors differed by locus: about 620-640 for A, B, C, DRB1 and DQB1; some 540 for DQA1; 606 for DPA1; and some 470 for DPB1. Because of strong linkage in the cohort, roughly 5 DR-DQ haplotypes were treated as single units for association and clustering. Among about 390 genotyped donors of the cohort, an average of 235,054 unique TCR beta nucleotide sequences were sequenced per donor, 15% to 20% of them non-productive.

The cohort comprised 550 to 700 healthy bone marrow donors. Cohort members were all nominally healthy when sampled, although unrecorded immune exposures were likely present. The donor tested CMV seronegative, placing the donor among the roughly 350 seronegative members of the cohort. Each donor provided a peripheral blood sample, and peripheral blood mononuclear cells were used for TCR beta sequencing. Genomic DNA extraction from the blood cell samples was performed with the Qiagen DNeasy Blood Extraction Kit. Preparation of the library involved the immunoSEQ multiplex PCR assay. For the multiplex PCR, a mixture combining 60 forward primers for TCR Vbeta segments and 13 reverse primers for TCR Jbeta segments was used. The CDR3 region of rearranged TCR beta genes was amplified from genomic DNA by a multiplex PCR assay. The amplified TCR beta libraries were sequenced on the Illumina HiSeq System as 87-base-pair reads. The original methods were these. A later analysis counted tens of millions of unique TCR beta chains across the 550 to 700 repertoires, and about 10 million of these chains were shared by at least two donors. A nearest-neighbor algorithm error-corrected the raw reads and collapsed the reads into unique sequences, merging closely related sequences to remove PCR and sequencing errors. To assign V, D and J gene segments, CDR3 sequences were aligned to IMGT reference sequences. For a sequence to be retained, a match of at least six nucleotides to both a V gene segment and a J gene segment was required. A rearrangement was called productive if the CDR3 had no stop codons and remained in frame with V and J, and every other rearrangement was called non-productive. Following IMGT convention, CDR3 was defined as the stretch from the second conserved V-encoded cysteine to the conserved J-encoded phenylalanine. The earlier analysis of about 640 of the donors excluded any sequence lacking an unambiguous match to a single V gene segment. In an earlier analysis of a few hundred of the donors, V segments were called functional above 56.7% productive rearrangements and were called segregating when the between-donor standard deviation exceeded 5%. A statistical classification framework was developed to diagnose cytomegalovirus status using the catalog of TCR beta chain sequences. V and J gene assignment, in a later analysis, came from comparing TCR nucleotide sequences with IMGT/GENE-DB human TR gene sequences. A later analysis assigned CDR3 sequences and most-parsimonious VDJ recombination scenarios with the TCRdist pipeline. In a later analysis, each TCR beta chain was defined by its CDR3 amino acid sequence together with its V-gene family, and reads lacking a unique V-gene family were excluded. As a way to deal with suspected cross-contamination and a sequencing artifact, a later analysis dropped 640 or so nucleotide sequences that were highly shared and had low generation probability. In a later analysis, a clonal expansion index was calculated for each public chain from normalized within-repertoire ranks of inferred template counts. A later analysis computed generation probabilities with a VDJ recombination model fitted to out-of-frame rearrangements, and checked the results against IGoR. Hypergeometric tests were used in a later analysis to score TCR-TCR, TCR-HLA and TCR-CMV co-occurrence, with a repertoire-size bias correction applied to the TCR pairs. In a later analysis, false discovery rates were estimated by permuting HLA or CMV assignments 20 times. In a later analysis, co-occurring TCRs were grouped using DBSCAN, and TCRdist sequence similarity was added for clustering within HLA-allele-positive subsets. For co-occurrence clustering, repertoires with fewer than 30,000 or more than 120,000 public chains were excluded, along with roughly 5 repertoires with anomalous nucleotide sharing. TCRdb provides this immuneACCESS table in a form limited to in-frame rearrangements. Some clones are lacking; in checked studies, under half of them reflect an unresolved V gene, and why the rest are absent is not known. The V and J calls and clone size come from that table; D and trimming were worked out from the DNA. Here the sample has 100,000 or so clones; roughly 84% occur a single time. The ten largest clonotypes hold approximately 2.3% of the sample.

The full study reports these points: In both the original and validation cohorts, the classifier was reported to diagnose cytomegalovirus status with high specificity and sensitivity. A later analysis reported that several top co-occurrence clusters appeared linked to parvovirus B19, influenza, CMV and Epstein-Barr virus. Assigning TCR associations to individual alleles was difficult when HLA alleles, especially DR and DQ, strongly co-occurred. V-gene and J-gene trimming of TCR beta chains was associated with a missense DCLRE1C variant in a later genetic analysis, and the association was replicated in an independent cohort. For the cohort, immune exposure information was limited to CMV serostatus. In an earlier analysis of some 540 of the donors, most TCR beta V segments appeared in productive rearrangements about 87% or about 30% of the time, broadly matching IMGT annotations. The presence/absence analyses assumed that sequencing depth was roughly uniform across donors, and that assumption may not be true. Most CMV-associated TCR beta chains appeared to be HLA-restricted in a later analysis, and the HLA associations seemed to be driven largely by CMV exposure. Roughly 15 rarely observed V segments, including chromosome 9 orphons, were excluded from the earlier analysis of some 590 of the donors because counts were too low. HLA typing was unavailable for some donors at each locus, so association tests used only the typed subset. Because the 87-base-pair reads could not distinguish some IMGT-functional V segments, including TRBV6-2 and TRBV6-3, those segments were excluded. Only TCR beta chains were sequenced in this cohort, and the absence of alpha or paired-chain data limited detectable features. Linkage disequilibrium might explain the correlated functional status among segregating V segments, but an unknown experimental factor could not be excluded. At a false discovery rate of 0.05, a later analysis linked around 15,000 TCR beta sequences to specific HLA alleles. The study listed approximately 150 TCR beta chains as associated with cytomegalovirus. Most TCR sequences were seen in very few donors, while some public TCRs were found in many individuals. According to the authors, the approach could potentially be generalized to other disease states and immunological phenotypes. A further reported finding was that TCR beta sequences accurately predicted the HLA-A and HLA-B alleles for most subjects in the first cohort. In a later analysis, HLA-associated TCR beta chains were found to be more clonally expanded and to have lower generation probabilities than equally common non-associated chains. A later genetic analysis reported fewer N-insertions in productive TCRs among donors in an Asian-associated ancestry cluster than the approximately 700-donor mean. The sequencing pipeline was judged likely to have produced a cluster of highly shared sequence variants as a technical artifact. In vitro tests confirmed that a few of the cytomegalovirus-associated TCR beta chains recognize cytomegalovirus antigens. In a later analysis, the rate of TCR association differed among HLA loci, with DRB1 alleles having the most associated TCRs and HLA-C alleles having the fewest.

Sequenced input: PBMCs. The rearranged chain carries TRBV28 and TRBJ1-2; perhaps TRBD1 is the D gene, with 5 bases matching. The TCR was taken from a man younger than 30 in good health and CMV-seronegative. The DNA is TGTGCCAGCAGTTTCAAGTCCCAGACAGCGTTAAACTATGGCTACACCTTC. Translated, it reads CASSFKSQTALNYGYTF.